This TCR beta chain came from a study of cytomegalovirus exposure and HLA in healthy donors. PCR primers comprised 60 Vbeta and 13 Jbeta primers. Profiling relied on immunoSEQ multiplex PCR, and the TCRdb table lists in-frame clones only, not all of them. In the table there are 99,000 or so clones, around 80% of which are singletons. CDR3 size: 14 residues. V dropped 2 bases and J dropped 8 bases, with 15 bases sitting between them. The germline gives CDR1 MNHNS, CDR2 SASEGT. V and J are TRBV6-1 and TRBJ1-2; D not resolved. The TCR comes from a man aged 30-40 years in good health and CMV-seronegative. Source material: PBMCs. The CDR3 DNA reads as TGTGCCAGCAGTGAACCCCAATCGCCAGAAGGCTACACCTTC. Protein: CASSEPQSPEGYTF.